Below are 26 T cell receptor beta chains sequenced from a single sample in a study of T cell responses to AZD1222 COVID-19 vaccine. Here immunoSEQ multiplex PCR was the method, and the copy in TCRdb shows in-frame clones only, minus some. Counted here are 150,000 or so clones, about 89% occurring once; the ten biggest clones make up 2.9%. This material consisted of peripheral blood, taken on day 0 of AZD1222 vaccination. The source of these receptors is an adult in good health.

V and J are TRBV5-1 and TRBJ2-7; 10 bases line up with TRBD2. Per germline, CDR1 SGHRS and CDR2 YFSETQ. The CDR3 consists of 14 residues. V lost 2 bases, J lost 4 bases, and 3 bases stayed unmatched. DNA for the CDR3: TGCGCCAGCAGCTTAGCGGGAGGGGAATACGAGCAGTACTTC. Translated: CASSLAGGEYEQYF.

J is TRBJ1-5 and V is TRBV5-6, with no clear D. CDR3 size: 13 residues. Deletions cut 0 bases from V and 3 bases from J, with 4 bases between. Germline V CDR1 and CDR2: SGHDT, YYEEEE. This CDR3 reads CASSLGDNQPQHF. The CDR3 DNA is TGTGCCAGCAGCTTGGGAGACAATCAGCCCCAGCATTTT.

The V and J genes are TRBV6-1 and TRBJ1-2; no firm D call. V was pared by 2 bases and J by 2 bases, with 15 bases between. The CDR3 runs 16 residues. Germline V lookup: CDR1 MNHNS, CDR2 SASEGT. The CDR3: CASSERTVSANYGYTF. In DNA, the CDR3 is TGTGCCAGCAGTGAACGGACGGTTAGTGCAAACTATGGCTACACCTTC.

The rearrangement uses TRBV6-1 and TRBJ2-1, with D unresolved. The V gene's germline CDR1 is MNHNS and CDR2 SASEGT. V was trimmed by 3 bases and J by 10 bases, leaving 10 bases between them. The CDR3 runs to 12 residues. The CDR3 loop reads CASSEAGREQFF. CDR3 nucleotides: TGTGCCAGCAGTGAGGCTGGTCGCGAGCAGTTCTTC.

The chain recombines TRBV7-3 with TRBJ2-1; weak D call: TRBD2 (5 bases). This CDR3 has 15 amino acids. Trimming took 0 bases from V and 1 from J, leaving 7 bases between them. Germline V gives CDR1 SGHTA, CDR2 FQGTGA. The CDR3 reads CASSLTGGSYNEQFF. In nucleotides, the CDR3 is TGTGCCAGCAGCTTAACCGGAGGTTCCTACAATGAGCAGTTCTTC. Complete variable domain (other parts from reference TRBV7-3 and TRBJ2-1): GAGVSQTPSNKVTEKGKYVELRCDPISGHTALYWYRQSLGQGPEFLIYFQGTGAADDSGLPNDRFFAVRPEGSVSTLKIQRTERGDSAVYLCASSLTGGSYNEQFFGPGTRLTVL.

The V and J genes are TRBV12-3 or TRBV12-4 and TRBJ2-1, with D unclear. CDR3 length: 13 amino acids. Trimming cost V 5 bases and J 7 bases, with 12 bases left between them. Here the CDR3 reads CASSAGMTNEQFF. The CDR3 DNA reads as TGTGCCAGCAGTGCTGGGATGACGAATGAGCAGTTCTTC.

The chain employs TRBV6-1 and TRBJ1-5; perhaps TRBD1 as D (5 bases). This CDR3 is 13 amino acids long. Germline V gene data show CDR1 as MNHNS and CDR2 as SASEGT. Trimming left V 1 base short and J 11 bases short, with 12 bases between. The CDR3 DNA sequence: TGTGCCAGCAGTGAAGGTGTAGGGACGGCCCAGCATTTT. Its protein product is CASSEGVGTAQHF.

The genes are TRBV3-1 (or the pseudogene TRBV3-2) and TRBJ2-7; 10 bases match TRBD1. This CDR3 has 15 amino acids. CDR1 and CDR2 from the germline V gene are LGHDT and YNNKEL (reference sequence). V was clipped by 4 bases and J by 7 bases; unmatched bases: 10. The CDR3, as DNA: TGTGCCAGCAGCCCTATAGGACAGGGGGGACCTGAGCAGTACTTC. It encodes CASSPIGQGGPEQYF.

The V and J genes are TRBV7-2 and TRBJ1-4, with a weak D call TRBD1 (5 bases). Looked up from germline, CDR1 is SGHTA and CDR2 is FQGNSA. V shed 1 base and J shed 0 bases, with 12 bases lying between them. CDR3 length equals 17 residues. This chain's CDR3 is CASSLVGQGATNEKLFF. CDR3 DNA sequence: TGTGCCAGCAGCTTAGTTGGTCAGGGTGCAACTAATGAAAAACTGTTTTTT.

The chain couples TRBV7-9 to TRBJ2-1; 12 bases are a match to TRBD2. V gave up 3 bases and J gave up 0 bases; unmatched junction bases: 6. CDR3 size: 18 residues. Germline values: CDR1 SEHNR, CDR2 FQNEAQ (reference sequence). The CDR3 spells CASSFGLAGRSSYNEQFF. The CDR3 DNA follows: TGTGCCAGCAGCTTTGGACTAGCGGGGAGAAGCTCCTACAATGAGCAGTTCTTC. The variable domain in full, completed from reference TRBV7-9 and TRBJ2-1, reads DTGVSQNPRHKITKRGQNVTFRCDPISEHNRLYWYRQTLGQGPEFLTYFQNEAQLEKSRLLSDRFSAERPKGSFSTLEIQRTEQGDSAMYLCASSFGLAGRSSYNEQFFGPGTRLTVL.

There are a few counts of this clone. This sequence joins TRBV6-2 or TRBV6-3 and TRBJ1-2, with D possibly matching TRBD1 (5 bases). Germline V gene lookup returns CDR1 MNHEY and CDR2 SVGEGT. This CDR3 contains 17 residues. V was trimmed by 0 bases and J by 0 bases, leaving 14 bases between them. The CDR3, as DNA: TGTGCCAGCAGTTACTCGTCAGGGTTTTCTACTAACTATGGCTACACCTTC. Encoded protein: CASSYSSGFSTNYGYTF.

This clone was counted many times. This CDR3 is CASQEAGYEVGEQFF. CDR3 DNA: TGTGCCAGCCAAGAAGCAGGATATGAAGTGGGTGAGCAGTTCTTC. This sequence joins TRBV4-2 and TRBJ2-1; no reliable D call. V was shortened by 8 bases and J by 9 bases, with 23 bases between the two germline ends. This CDR3 region has 15 residues. Per the germline V gene, CDR1 is LGHNA and CDR2 is YNFKEQ.

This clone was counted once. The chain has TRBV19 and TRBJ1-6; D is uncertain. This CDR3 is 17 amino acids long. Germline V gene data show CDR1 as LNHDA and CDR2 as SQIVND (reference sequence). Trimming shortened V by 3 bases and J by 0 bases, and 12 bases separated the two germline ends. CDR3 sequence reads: CASSMSVISSYNSPLHF. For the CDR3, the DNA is TGTGCCAGTAGTATGTCCGTCATCTCCTCCTATAATTCACCCCTCCACTTT.

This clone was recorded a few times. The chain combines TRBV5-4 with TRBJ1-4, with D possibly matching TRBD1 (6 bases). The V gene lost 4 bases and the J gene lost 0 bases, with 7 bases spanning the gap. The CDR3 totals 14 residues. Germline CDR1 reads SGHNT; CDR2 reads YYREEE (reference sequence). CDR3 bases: TGTGCCAGCAGCAGGACAGCAACTAATGAAAAACTGTTTTTT. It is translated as CASSRTATNEKLFF.

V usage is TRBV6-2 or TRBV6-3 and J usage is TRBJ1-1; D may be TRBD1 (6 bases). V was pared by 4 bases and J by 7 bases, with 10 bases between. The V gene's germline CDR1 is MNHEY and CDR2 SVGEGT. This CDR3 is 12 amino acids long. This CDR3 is CASSFGQIEAFF. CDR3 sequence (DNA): TGTGCCAGCAGTTTCGGACAGATTGAAGCTTTCTTT.

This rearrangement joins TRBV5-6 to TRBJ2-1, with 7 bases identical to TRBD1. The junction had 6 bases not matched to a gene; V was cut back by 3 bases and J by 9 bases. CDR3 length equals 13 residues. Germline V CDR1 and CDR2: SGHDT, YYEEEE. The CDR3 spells CASSWDSETEQFF. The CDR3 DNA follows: TGTGCCAGCAGCTGGGACAGCGAGACTGAGCAGTTCTTC.

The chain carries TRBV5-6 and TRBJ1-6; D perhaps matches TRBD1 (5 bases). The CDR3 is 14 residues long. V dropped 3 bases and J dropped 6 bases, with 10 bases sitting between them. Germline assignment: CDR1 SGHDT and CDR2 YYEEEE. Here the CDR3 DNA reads TGTGCCAGCAGCTGGGGGATTGGTAATTCACCCCTCCACTTT. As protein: CASSWGIGNSPLHF.

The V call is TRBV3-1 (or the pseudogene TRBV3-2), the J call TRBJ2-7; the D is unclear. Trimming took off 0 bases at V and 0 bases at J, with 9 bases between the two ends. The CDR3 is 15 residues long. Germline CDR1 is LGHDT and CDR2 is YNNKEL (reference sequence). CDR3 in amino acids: CASSQEGTASYEQYF. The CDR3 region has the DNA TGTGCCAGCAGCCAAGAGGGAACAGCCTCCTACGAGCAGTACTTC.

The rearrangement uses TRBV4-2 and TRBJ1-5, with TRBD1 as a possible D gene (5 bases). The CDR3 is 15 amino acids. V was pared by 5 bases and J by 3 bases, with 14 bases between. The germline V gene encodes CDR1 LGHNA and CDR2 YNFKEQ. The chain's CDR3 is CASSEGYGNNQPQHF. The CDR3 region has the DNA TGTGCCAGCAGCGAGGGGTATGGGAACAATCAGCCCCAGCATTTT.

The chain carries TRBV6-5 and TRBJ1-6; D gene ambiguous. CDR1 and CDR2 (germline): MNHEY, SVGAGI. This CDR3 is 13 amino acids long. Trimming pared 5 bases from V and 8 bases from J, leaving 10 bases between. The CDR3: CASSLRSHSPLHF. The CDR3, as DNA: TGTGCCAGCAGTCTACGTAGTCATTCACCCCTCCACTTT.

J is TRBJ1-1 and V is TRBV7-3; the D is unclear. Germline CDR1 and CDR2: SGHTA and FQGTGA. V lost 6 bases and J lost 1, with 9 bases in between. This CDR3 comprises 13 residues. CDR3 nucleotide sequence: TGTGCCAGCAGGGAACCGGGGAACACTGAAGCTTTCTTT. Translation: CASREPGNTEAFF.

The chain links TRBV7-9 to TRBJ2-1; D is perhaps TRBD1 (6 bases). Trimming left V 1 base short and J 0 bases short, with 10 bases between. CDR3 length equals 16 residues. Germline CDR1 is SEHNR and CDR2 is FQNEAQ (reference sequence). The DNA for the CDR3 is TGTGCCAGCAGCTTAGAGGGGACACTCTCCTACAATGAGCAGTTCTTC. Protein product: CASSLEGTLSYNEQFF.

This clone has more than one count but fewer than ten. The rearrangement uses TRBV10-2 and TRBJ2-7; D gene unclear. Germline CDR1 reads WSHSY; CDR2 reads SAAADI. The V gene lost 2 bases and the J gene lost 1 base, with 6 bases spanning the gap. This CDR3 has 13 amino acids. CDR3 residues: CASSENDSYEQYF. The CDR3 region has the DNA TGCGCCAGCAGTGAGAACGATTCCTACGAGCAGTACTTC.

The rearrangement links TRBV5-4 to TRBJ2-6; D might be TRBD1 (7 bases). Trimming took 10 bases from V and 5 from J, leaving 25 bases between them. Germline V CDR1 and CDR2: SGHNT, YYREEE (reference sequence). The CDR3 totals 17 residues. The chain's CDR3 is CAVSGRPRGVRANVLTF. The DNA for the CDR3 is TGTGCCGTCTCAGGGCGTCCCAGGGGGGTGCGGGCCAACGTCCTGACTTTC.

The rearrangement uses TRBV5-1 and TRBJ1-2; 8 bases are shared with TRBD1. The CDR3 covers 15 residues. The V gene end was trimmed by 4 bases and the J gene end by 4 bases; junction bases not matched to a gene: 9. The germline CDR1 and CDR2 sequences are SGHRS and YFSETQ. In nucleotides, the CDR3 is TGCGCCAGCAGCCCCGGACAGGGTTGGGGCTATGGCTACACCTTC. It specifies CASSPGQGWGYGYTF.

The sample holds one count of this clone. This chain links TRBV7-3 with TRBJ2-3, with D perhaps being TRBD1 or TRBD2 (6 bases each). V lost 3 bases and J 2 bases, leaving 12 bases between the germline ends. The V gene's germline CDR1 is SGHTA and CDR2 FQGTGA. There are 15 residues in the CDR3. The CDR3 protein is CASSLWGAPTDTQYF. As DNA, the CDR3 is TGTGCCAGCAGCTTGTGGGGGGCCCCCACAGATACGCAGTATTTT.